Following are 2 T cell receptor beta chains from one sample sequenced in a study of blood T cell repertoires in COVID-19. TCRdb's table, derived via immunoSEQ multiplex PCR, lists solely in-frame clones and lacks some. Of approximately 170,000 clones listed, about 85% are singletons. The source material was peripheral blood. The source is an elderly man with COVID-19, enrolled during active disease.

The chain joins TRBV19 to TRBJ2-7, with TRBD1 as a possible D gene (5 bases). V was cut by 8 bases and J by 0 bases, with 11 bases left in between. CDR1 and CDR2 from the germline V gene are LNHDA and SQIVND (reference sequence). The CDR3 contains 13 residues. Written as DNA, the CDR3 is TGTGCCAGTGGTGGGGCATTCTCCTACGAGCAGTACTTC. Amino acids: CASGGAFSYEQYF.

The genes are TRBV5-3 and TRBJ2-5, with a tentative D call TRBD1 (6 bases). TRBV5-3 is annotated as an ORF whose role is uncertain. This CDR3 has 15 amino acids. The V and J ends lost 2 bases and 1 base respectively, with 12 bases between them. The CDR3 coding sequence is TGTGCCAGAAGCTTCCCGGACAGTACCCAAGAGACCCAGTACTTC. As protein: CARSFPDSTQETQYF.